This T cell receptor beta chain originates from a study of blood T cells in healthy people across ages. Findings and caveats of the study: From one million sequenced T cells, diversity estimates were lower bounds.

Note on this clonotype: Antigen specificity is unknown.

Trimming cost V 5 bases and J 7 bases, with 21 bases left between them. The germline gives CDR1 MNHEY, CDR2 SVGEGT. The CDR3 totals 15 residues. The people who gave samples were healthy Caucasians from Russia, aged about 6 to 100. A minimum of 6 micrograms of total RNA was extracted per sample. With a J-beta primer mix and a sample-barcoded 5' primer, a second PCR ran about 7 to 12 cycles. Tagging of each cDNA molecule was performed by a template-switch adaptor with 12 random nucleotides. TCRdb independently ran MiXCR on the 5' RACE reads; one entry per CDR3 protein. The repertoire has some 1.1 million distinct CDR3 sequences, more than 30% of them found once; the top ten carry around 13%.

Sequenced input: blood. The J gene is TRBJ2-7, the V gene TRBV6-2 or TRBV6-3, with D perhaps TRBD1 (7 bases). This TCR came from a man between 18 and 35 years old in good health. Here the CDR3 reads CASSPGGLEYNEQYF. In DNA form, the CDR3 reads TGTGCCAGCAGTCCAGGGGGGTTGGAGTACAATGAGCAGTACTTC.